Given below is one TCR beta chain in context. Its antigen is still unknown. The source of the sample is a study of beta chain features in type 1 diabetes. Study results and caveats: The study found moderately but significantly shorter TCRB CDR3s in all four CD4+ subsets of Type 1 diabetes patients.

Expressed TCRB transcripts were sequenced, since all the RNA that had been isolated was reverse transcribed. The repertoire was sequenced with immunoSEQ multiplex PCR; TCRdb's copy has only in-frame clones and lacks some. The data hold 250,000 or so clones, with roughly 20% observed a single time. The CDR3 consists of 13 residues. Germline CDR1 SQVTM, CDR2 ANQGSEA. Losses at the gene ends were 5 bases for V and 4 bases for J; bases not matched to a gene: 5. The sequencing input was naive CD4+ T cells from blood. The J gene is TRBJ1-1, the V gene TRBV29-1; 9 bases are a match to TRBD1. The sequence was obtained from a woman aged 40-49 years with type 1 diabetes. The CDR3, as DNA: TGCAGCGTTCCAGGACAGGGGCCCACTGAAGCTTTCTTT. It codes for CSVPGQGPTEAFF.